These 15 T cell receptor beta chains came from one sample sequenced in a study of post-analysis software for immune sequencing data. General study points: About five TRBV segments appeared more often in patients than in controls, and TRBV5-6, TRBV5-1 and TRBV20-1 were among these.

Every TCR beta cDNA library bore unique molecular identifiers. TCRdb re-called the PCR reads with MiXCR, one entry per CDR3 protein. The sample has roughly 800,000 distinct CDR3 sequences, roughly 27% seen once. Their specific antigens are unknown. Sequenced material: blood. The origin of the receptors is a girl aged 5-17 years with multiple sclerosis.

The chain uses TRBV2 and TRBJ1-1, with D unresolved. V lost 7 bases and J 3 bases, leaving 15 bases between the germline ends. In germline, CDR1 is SNHLY, CDR2 FYNNEI. The CDR3 has 14 amino acids. CDR3 nucleotide sequence: TGTGCCAGCAAGATTGGTGGGTTTTACACTGAAGCTTTCTTT. Encoded protein: CASKIGGFYTEAFF.

J is TRBJ2-7 and V is TRBV5-1, with D tentatively TRBD2 (5 bases). Trimming took off 5 bases at V and 1 base at J, with 13 bases between the two ends. CDR1 is SGHRS and CDR2 is YFSETQ in the germline V gene. The CDR3 runs to 14 residues. CDR3 nucleotides: TGCGCCAGCAGGCGGACTCAGAGTTCCTACGAGCAGTACTTC. As protein: CASRRTQSSYEQYF.

The chain uses TRBV12-3 or TRBV12-4 and TRBJ1-4; maybe TRBD1 (5 bases). The CDR3 is made up of 12 amino acids. Between the trimmed V and J ends, which lost 5 bases and 8 bases, there was a span of 9 bases. The DNA of the CDR3 is TGTGCCAGCAGTCACGAGGGGGAAAAACTGTTTTTT. Protein product: CASSHEGEKLFF.

This clonotype was seen a handful of times. This chain uses TRBV27 with TRBJ2-1; D is undetermined. V shed 3 bases and J shed 0 bases, with 15 bases lying between them. CDR1 MNHEY and CDR2 SMNVEV come from the germline V gene (reference sequence). The CDR3 contains 17 residues. The DNA of the CDR3 is TGTGCCAGCAGTTTCCCGACGGTCCTGGGCTCCTACAATGAGCAGTTCTTC. Its translation is CASSFPTVLGSYNEQFF.

This chain connects TRBV20-1 to TRBJ2-7; 8 bases fit TRBD2. Germline lookup yields CDR1 DFQATT and CDR2 SNEGSKA (reference sequence). The CDR3 sequence is 17 residues long. V trimming: 6 bases; J trimming: 0 bases; junction bases outside the gene matches: 16. CDR3 in DNA: TGCAGTGCCGCTTCGCTGGCGGGAGGCACCCCCTCCTACGAGCAGTACTTC. Its protein product is CSAASLAGGTPSYEQYF.

V and J are TRBV7-9 and TRBJ2-1; TRBD2 matches 8 bases. The CDR3 runs 16 residues. Germline assignment: CDR1 SEHNR and CDR2 FQNEAQ (reference sequence). J gave up 5 bases and V 5 bases, and 11 bases lay outside the gene matches. The CDR3 bases are TGTGCCAGCAGCCCCACGGCGGCGGGGGGACACAATGAGCAGTTCTTC. Its protein is CASSPTAAGGHNEQFF.

This chain joins TRBV29-1 and TRBJ2-5; weak D call: TRBD1 (6 bases). The V end lost 7 bases, the J end lost 1 base, and 10 bases lay between the germline ends. Looked up from germline, CDR1 is SQVTM and CDR2 is ANQGSEA. The CDR3 is made up of 12 amino acids. CDR3 protein: CSAGQTQETQYF. CDR3 DNA: TGCAGCGCCGGACAGACCCAAGAGACCCAGTACTTC. The entire variable domain, with the rest obtained from reference TRBV29-1 and TRBJ2-5, is as follows: SAVISQKPSRDICQRGTSLTIQCQVDSQVTMMFWYRQQPGQSLTLIATANQGSEATYESGFVIDKFPISRPNLTFSTLTVSNMSPEDSSIYLCSAGQTQETQYFGPGTRLLVL.

V and J are TRBV3-1 and TRBJ2-7; TRBD2 agrees at 9 bases. The J call is doubtful: the DNA matches TRBJ2-5 better. The CDR3 totals 17 residues. Germline loops: CDR1 LGHDT, CDR2 YNNKEL (reference sequence). The CDR3, as DNA: TGTGCTAACAGCTCAAGCTGGCTAGCGGGACCCCAAGAGACCCAGTACTTC. Its protein product is CANSSSWLAGPQETQYF.

This clonotype has more than one count but fewer than ten. This chain uses TRBV5-4 with TRBJ2-1, with 8 positions matching TRBD2. This CDR3 spans 15 amino acids. The germline gives CDR1 SGHNT, CDR2 YYREEE (reference sequence). V was clipped by 0 bases and J by 14 bases; unmatched bases: 13. The CDR3 DNA follows: TGTGCCAGCAGCTTGGGAGCGGGGGCCAACGGGGCGGAGTTCTTC. It specifies CASSLGAGANGAEFF.

The V call is TRBV29-1, the J call TRBJ2-2; D tentatively fits TRBD1 or TRBD2 (6 bases each). The germline CDR1 and CDR2 sequences are SQVTM and ANQGSEA. V lost 6 bases and J lost 6, with 14 bases in between. The CDR3 sequence is 13 residues long. The CDR3 DNA sequence: TGCAGCGTGATGACAGGAGGGGCCGGGGAGCTGTTTTTT. Encoded protein: CSVMTGGAGELFF.

The rearrangement joins TRBV4-1 to TRBJ2-7; D possibly uses TRBD1 or TRBD2 (5 bases each). Trimming stripped 3 bases from V and 0 bases from J, with 15 bases between. Germline V gene sequence: CDR1 MGHRA, CDR2 YSYEKL. The CDR3 contains 16 residues. Here the CDR3 DNA reads TGCGCCAGCAGCCAGAGGGACGACGGGAACTCCTACGAGCAGTACTTC. Translated, it gives CASSQRDDGNSYEQYF.

This chain uses TRBV12-3 or TRBV12-4 with TRBJ2-7, with 15 positions matching TRBD2. The CDR3 is made up of 14 amino acids. Germline trimming cut 6 bases from V and 7 bases from J; bases unmatched to any gene: 4. CDR3 coding DNA: TGTGCCAGCAGCAAGGGACTAGCGGGGGGAGAGCAGTACTTC. Translation gives CASSKGLAGGEQYF.

This clonotype was seen ten or more times. The chain recombines TRBV29-1 with TRBJ2-7; 7 nucleotides line up with TRBD2. The ends lost 7 bases at V and 6 bases at J; junction bases unmatched: 12. CDR1 is SQVTM, CDR2 ANQGSEA, per germline. The CDR3 contains 13 residues. This CDR3 reads CSATRDYASEQYF. In nucleotides, the CDR3 is TGCAGCGCCACCCGGGACTACGCGTCCGAGCAGTACTTC.

To note about this clonotype: This sequence may be a read error, since a much larger clone differs from it by one base. This rearrangement joins TRBV29-1 to TRBJ2-3; no firm D call. V was shortened by 6 bases and J by 5 bases, with 12 bases between the two germline ends. This CDR3 has 12 amino acids. Germline V CDR1 and CDR2: SQVTM, ANQGSEA. The CDR3 region is CSVYRVVDTQYF. The CDR3 region has the DNA TGCAGCGTCTATCGAGTGGTAGATACGCAGTATTTT.

This clonotype was seen ten or more times. J is TRBJ2-1 and V is TRBV6-5; 11 nucleotides align to TRBD1. The trim removed 2 bases at V and 9 bases at J, leaving 9 bases unmatched. Germline V gene data show CDR1 as MNHEY and CDR2 as SVGAGI. The CDR3 covers 16 residues. The CDR3 here is CASSYPGQGAKGEQFF. The CDR3 DNA follows: TGTGCCAGCAGTTACCCTGGACAGGGGGCGAAGGGTGAGCAGTTCTTC.